The TCR beta chain under discussion was sequenced for a study of blood T cell repertoires in COVID-19. Study-wide context: Sites in the United States, Italy and Spain provided acute and convalescent COVID-19 samples.

The CDR3 is made up of 12 amino acids. The germline CDR1 and CDR2 sequences are SGHRS and YFSETQ. Trimming removed 6 bases from V and 7 bases from J; junction bases left unmatched: 2. The data were produced by immunoSEQ multiplex PCR, yet TCRdb's version contains in-frame clones alone and is incomplete. This table holds around 240,000 clones, 75% to 90% found once. The chain employs TRBV5-1 and TRBJ2-2; 8 bases match TRBD1. The sequence came from a woman in her 30s who had recovered from COVID-19. The source material was peripheral blood. CDR3 sequence (DNA): TGCGCCAGCATCGGACAGGGCGGGGAGCTGTTTTTT. Its protein is CASIGQGGELFF.